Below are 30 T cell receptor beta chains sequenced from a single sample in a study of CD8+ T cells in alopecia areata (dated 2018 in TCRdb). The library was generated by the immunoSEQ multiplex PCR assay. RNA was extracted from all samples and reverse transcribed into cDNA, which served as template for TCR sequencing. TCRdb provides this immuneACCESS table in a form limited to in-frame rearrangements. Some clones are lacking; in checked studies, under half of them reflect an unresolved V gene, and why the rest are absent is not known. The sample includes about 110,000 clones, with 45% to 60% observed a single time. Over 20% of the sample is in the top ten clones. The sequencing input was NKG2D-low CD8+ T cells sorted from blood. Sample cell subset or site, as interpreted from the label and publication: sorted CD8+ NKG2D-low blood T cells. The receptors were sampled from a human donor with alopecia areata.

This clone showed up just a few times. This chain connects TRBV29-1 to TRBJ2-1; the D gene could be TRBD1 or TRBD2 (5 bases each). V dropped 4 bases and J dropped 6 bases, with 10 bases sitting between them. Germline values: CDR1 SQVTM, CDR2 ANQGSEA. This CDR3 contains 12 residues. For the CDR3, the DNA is TGCAGCGTTGTGCCTGGGGGCAATGAGCAGTTCTTC. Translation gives CSVVPGGNEQFF.

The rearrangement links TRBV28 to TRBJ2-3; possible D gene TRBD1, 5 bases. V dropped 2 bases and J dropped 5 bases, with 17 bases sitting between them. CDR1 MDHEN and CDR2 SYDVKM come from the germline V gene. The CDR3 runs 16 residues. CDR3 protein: CASSLGSRDGEDTQYF. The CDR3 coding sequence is TGTGCCAGCAGTTTAGGGTCCAGGGATGGGGAAGATACGCAGTATTTT.

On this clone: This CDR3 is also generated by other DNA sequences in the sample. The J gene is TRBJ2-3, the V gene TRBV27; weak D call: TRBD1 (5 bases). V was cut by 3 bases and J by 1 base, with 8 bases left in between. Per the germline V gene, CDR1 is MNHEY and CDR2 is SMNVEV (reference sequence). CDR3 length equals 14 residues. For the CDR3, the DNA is TGTGCCAGCAGTTTGTTAGGGGGCACAGATACGCAGTATTTT. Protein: CASSLLGGTDTQYF.

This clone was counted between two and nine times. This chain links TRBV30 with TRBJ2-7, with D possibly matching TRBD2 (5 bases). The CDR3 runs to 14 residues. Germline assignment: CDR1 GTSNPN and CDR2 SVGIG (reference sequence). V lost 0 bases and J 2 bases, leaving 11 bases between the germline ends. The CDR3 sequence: CAWSVGSDTYEQYF. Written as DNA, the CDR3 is TGTGCCTGGAGTGTTGGTAGCGATACCTACGAGCAGTACTTC.

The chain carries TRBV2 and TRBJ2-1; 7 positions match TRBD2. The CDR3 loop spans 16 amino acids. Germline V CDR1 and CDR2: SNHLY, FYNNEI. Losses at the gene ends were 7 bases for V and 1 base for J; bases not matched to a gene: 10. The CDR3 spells CASMQTSPLSYNEQFF. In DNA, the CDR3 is TGTGCCAGCATGCAGACTAGCCCCCTATCCTACAATGAGCAGTTCTTC.

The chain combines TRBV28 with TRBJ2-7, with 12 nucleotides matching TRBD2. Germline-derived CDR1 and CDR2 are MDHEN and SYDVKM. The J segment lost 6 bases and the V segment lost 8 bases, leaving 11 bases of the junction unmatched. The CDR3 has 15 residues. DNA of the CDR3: TGTGCCAGCGCTCGCCGGCTAGCGGGAGGGCCCGAGCAGTACTTC. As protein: CASARRLAGGPEQYF.

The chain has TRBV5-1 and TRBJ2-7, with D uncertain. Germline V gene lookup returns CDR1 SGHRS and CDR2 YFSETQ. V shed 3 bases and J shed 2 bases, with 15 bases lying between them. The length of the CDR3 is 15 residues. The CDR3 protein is CASSWTPARTYEQYF. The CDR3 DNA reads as TGCGCCAGCAGCTGGACCCCGGCTAGGACCTACGAGCAGTACTTC.

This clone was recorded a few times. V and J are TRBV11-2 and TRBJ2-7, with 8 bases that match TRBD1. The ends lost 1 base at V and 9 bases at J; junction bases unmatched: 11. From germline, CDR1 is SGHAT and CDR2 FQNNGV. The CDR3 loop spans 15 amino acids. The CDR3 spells CASSLGTGPITVQYF. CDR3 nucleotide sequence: TGTGCCAGCAGCTTAGGGACAGGGCCAATTACCGTGCAGTACTTC. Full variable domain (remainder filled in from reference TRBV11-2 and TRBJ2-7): EAGVAQSPRYKIIEKRQSVAFWCNPISGHATLYWYQQILGQGPKLLIQFQNNGVVDDSQLPKDRFSAERLKGVDSTLKIQPAKLEDSAVYLCASSLGTGPITVQYFGPGTRLTVT.

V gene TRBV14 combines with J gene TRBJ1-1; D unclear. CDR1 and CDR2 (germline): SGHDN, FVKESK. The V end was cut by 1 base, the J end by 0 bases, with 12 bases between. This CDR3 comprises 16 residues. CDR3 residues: CASSQATYSMNTEAFF. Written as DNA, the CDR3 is TGTGCCAGCAGCCAAGCAACGTATAGCATGAACACTGAAGCTTTCTTT.

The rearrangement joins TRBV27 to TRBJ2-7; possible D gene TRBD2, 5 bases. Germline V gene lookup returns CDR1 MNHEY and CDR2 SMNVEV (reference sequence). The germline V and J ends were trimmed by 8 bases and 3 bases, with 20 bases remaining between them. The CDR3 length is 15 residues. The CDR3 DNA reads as TGTGCCAGCTCCGCGCCGAAGGGAGCGGTCTACGAGCAGTACTTC. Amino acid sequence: CASSAPKGAVYEQYF.

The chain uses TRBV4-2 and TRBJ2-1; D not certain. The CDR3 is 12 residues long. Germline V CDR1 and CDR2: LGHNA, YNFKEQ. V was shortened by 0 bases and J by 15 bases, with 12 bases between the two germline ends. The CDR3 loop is CASSQDRINAFF. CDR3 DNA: TGTGCCAGCAGCCAAGATCGGATTAACGCGTTCTTC.

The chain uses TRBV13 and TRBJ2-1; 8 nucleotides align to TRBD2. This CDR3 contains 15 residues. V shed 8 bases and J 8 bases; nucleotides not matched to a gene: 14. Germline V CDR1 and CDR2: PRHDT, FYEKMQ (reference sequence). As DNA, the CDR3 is TGTGCCAGCCAGGGCAGCGGGAGACCCGAAGATGAGCAGTTCTTC. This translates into CASQGSGRPEDEQFF.

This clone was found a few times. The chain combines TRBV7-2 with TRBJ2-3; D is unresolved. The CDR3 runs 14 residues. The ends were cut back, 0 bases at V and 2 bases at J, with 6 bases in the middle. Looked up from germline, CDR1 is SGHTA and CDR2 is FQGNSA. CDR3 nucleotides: TGTGCCAGCAGCTTAGCCTCAAACACAGATACGCAGTATTTT. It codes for CASSLASNTDTQYF.

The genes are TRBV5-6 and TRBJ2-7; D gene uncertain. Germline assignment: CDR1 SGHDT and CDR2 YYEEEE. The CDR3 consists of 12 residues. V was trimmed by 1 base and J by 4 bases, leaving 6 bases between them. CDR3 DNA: TGTGCCAGCAGCTTGACATTTTACGAGCAGTACTTC. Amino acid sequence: CASSLTFYEQYF.

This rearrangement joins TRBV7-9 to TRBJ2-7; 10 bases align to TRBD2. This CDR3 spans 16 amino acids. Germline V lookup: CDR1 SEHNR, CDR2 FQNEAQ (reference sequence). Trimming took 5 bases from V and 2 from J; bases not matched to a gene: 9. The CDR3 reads CASSPALAGEAYEQYF. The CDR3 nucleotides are TGTGCCAGCAGCCCCGCTCTAGCGGGAGAGGCCTACGAGCAGTACTTC.

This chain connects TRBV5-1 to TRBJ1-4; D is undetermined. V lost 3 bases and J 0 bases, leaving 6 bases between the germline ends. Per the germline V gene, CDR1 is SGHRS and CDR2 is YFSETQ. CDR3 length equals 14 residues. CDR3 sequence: CASSWLSTNEKLFF. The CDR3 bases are TGCGCCAGCAGCTGGCTATCAACTAATGAAAAACTGTTTTTT.

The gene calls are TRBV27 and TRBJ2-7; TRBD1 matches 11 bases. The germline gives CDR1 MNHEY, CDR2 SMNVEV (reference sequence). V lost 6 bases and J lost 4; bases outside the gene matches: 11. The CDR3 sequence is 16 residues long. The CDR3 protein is CASSTTGTGGFYEQYF. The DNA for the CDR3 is TGTGCCAGCAGCACTACCGGGACAGGGGGATTTTACGAGCAGTACTTC.

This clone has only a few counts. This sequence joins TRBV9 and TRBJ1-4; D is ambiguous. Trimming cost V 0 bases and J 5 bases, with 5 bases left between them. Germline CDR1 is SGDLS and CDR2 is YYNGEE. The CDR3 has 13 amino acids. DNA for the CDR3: TGTGCCAGCAGCGTAGGGATAAATGAAAAACTGTTTTTT. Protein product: CASSVGINEKLFF.

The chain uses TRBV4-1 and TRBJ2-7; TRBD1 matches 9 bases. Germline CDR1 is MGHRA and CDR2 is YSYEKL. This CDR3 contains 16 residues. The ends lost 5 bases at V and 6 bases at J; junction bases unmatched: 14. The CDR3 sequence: CASSYHPDRGSREQYF. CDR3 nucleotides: TGCGCCAGCAGCTACCATCCGGACAGGGGATCTCGCGAGCAGTACTTC.

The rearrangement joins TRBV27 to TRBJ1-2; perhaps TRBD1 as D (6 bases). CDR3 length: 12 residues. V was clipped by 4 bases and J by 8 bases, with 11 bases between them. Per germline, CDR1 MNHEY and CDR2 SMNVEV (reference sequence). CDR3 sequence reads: CASSSQGWGYTF. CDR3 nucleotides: TGTGCCAGCAGTTCACAGGGCTGGGGCTACACCTTC.

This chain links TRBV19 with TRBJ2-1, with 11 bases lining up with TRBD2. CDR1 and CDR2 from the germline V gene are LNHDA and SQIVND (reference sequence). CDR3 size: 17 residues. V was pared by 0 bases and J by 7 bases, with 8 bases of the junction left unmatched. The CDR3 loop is CASSIDPALAGGNEQFF. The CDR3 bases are TGTGCCAGTAGTATAGATCCAGCGCTAGCGGGAGGTAATGAGCAGTTCTTC.

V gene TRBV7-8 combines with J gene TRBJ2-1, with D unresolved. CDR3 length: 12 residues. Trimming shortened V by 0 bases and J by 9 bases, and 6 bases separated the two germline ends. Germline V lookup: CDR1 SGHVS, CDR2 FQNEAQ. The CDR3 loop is CASSLAWGEQFF. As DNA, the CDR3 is TGTGCCAGCAGCTTAGCGTGGGGTGAGCAGTTCTTC.

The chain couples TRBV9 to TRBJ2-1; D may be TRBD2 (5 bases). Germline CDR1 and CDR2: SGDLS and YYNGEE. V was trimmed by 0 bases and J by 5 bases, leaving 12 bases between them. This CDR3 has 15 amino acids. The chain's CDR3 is CASSVETGGHNEQFF. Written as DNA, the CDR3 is TGTGCCAGCAGCGTAGAGACCGGAGGACACAATGAGCAGTTCTTC.

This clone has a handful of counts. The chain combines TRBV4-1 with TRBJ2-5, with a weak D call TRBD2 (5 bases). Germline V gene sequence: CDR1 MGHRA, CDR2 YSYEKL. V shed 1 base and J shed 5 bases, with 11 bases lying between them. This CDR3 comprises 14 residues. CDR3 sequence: CASSQGGGRETQYF. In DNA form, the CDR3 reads TGCGCCAGCAGCCAAGGAGGCGGGCGGGAGACCCAGTACTTC.

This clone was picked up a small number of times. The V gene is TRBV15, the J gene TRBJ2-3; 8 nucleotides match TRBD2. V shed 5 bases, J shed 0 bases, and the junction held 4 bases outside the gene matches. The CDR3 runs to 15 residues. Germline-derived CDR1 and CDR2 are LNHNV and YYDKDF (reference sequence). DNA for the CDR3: TGTGCCACCAGCGGGGGACTAGGGAGCACAGATACGCAGTATTTT. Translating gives CATSGGLGSTDTQYF.

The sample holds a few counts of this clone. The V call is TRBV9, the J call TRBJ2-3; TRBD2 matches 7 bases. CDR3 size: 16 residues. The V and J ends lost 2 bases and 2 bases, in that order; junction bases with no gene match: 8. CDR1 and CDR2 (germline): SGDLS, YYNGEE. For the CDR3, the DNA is TGTGCCAGCAGCGTCCAATTAGCGGGTTCCACAGATACGCAGTATTTT. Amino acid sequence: CASSVQLAGSTDTQYF.

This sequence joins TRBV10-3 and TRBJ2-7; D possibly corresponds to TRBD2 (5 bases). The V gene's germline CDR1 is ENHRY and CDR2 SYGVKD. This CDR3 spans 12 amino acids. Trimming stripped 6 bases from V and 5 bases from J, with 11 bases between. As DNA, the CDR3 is TGTGCCATCAGGGCCGGGAAAAACGAGCAGTACTTC. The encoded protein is CAIRAGKNEQYF.

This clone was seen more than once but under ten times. CDR3 loop: CASSLEGGRATGELFF. The CDR3 DNA is TGTGCCAGCAGCTTAGAAGGCGGGAGGGCTACCGGGGAGCTGTTTTTT. This chain uses TRBV7-8 with TRBJ2-2; 9 bases align to TRBD2. Germline V lookup: CDR1 SGHVS, CDR2 FQNEAQ. The CDR3 runs 16 residues. J was trimmed by 5 bases and V by 1 base; bases with no gene match: 5.

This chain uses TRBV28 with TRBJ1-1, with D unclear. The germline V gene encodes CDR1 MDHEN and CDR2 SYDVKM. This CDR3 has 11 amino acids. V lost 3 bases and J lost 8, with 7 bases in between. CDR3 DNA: TGTGCCAGCAGTTTTGGGATCGAAGCTTTCTTT. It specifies CASSFGIEAFF.

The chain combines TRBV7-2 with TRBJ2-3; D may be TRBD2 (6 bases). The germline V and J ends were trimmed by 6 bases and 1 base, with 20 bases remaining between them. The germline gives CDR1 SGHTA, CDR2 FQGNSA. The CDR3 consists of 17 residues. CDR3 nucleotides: TGTGCCAGCAGACCTATTTCCCTTTGGGAGGGCACAGATACGCAGTATTTT. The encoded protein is CASRPISLWEGTDTQYF.